This TCR beta chain was captured in a study of patients and donors after allogeneic stem cell transplantation. Germline V gives CDR1 LNHDA, CDR2 SQIVND (reference sequence). The CDR3 sequence is 13 residues long. The V end lost 3 bases, the J end lost 1 base, and 6 bases lay between the germline ends. TCRdb itself ran the RT-PCR reads through MiXCR, one entry per CDR3 protein. In the table there are roughly 200,000 distinct CDR3 sequences, about 37% of which are singletons. The sequence derives from a human donor who was either an allogeneic HSCT recipient or a stem cell or donor lymphocyte infusion donor (not recorded which). It is not recorded whose cells these are; they may come from a transplant donor. The chain couples TRBV19 to TRBJ1-1; D gene ambiguous. The sequenced sample was blood, either unsorted or a sorted T cell fraction (not recorded which). This CDR3 is CASSIGPNTEAFF. CDR3 nucleotides: TGTGCCAGTAGTATCGGGCCGAACACTGAAGCTTTCTTT.